Here is one TCR beta chain with its context. The source of the sample is a study of CD8 T cells in Susac syndrome. An input of about 0.5 to 1 ug of RNA was subjected to reverse transcription using random hexamers. The authors amplified TCR beta CDR3 across 54 Vbeta and 13 Jbeta using immunoSEQ multiplex PCR. One entry per CDR3 protein, called by TCRdb with MiXCR from the immunoSEQ multiplex PCR reads. The sample has hundreds of thousands of distinct CDR3 sequences; more than 85% are singletons. CDR3 length: 11 residues. Trimming removed 6 bases from V and 9 bases from J; junction bases left unmatched: 3. CDR1 and CDR2 from the germline V gene are DFQATT and SNEGSKA (reference sequence). The CD8+ and CD4+ T cells were negatively isolated, with the TEMRA cells enriched by FACS.

Sequencing was performed on CD4+ T cells from PBMCs. The sequence came from a human donor with multiple sclerosis. The chain combines TRBV20-1 with TRBJ2-3; 10 nucleotides line up with TRBD2. The CDR3 DNA reads TGCAGTGCCCTAGCGGGAGACACGCAGTATTTT. Protein: CSALAGDTQYF.